This record looks at one T cell receptor delta chain sequence and its context. Its antigen is currently unknown. TCRdb shows a much larger clone's protein in place of this DNA's translation, and the two differ at residue 5, likely through a read error; the protein shown is translated from the DNA. The data stem from a study of γδ T cells in repeated Plasmodium falciparum infection. Study context: The natural-infection arm compared Malian children under seasonal malaria with matched Australian children.

Gammadelta T cells were flow-sorted from PBMC into Vgamma9/Vdelta2+ and Vdelta2-negative populations for bulk analysis. Study-level findings and limits: Vgamma9/Vdelta2+ repertoires stayed stably polyclonal over time and infection. Compared with Australian children, Malian Vdelta2-negative repertoires seemed more clonal, less diverse, less shared.

TCRdb re-called the multiplex PCR reads through CATT. The sample consists of tens of thousands of delta-chain clones, more than 1.4% of them appearing once. V was trimmed by 4 bases and J by 1 base, leaving 22 bases between them. Germline V gene sequence: CDR1 TSWWSYY, CDR2 QGS. The CDR3 has 18 amino acids. V is TRDV1 and J is TRDJ1; D is perhaps TRDD2 (6 bases). Here the J gene came from matching the DNA to germline, since TCRdb omits it. Sequenced material: gamma-delta T cells from blood. The source is a pool of human donors (malaria-infected and uninfected, not separated). CDR3 protein: CALGGHPTGPGGTDKLIF. The CDR3 DNA sequence: TGTGCTCTTGGGGGACATCCTACCGGACCAGGGGGCACCGATAAACTCATCTTT.